Below, 3 T cell receptor beta chains from the same sample are listed, as sequenced in a study of cytomegalovirus exposure and HLA in healthy donors. Primers for the PCR totalled 60 Vbeta and 13 Jbeta. Clones were sequenced by immunoSEQ multiplex PCR, and TCRdb holds only the in-frame ones, with some missing. This sample has 85,000 to 130,000 clones, with roughly 70% found just once. The sequencing sample was made of PBMCs. These receptors were taken from a male donor in good health and CMV-seropositive.

The J gene is TRBJ2-1, the V gene TRBV6-1, with 11 bases aligning to TRBD2. This CDR3 spans 19 amino acids. In germline, CDR1 is MNHNS, CDR2 SASEGT. Trimming at V came to 2 bases and at J to 0 bases, leaving 9 bases not matched to a gene. CDR3 amino acids: CASSERLLAGGSSYNEQFF. The CDR3 DNA is TGTGCCAGCAGTGAAAGGCTCCTAGCGGGAGGTAGCTCCTACAATGAGCAGTTCTTC.

This rearrangement joins TRBV6-5 to TRBJ2-7; D unclear. V shed 7 bases and J shed 6 bases, with 19 bases lying between them. CDR1 is MNHEY, CDR2 SVGAGI, per germline. The CDR3 length is 14 residues. The CDR3 sequence is CASIPSAAAREQYF. DNA for the CDR3: TGTGCCAGCATCCCCAGCGCGGCCGCCCGCGAGCAGTACTTC.

This chain joins TRBV7-2 and TRBJ2-1; 8 bases agree with TRBD2. The junction had 3 bases not matched to a gene; V was cut back by 1 base and J by 7 bases. Germline V gene lookup returns CDR1 SGHTA and CDR2 FQGNSA. CDR3 length equals 14 residues. The CDR3 reads CASSLEPGGNEQFF. The CDR3 DNA sequence: TGTGCCAGCAGCTTAGAACCGGGGGGGAATGAGCAGTTCTTC.